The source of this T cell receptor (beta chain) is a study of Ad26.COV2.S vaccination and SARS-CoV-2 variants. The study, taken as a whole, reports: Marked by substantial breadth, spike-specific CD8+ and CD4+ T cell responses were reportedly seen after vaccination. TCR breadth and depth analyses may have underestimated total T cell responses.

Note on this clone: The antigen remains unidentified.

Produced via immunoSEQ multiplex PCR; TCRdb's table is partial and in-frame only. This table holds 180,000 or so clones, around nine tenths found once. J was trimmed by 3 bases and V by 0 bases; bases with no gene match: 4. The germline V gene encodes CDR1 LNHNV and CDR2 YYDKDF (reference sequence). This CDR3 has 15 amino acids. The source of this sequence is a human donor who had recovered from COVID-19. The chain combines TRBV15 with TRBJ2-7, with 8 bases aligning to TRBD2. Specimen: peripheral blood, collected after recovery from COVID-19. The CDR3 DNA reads TGTGCCACCAGCAGAGATGTAGCGGGATACTACGAGCAGTACTTC. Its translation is CATSRDVAGYYEQYF. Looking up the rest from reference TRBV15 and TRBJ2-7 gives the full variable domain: DAMVIQNPRYQVTQFGKPVTLSCSQTLNHNVMYWYQQKSSQAPKLLFHYYDKDFNNEADTPDNFQSRRPNTSFCFLDIRSPGLGDTAMYLCATSRDVAGYYEQYFGPGTRLTVT.